The T cell receptor (beta chain) under discussion was sequenced for a study of CD8 T cells in Susac syndrome. The CD8+ and CD4+ T cells were isolated magnetically using a negative isolation approach, whereas the TEMRA cells were enriched by FACS. Regarding the study as a whole: The study recognized that its TCR sequencing and HLA analysis covered a relatively small number of individuals.

Notes on this clonotype: Antigen specificity is unknown.

Roughly 0.45 to 1 ug RNA was reverse transcribed with random hexamers. The CDR3 of TCR beta was amplified by immunoSEQ multiplex PCR across 54 Vbeta and 13 Jbeta. Each CDR3 protein is one row after TCRdb ran MiXCR on the immunoSEQ multiplex PCR reads. The sample shows 350,000 to 550,000 distinct CDR3 sequences, 75% to 90% of them seen only once. The receptor was isolated from a human donor with multiple sclerosis. The material sequenced was CD8+ T cells from PBMCs.

CDR3: CASSPEIGRMPGTEAFF. CDR3 coding DNA: TGCGCCAGCAGCCCTGAGATCGGGCGGATGCCGGGCACTGAAGCTTTCTTT. This sequence joins TRBV5-1 and TRBJ1-1; D is undetermined. Germline CDR1 SGHRS, CDR2 YFSETQ. The ends were cut back, 4 bases at V and 4 bases at J, with 23 bases in the middle. The CDR3 is made up of 17 amino acids.